The TCR beta chain described here comes from a study of blood T cells in healthy people across ages. Study-wide results and caveats: Significant beta diversity loss was already apparent by age roughly 38, declining roughly linearly. When one million T cells were used, diversity estimates were thought to be underestimates. The unsorted PBMCs prevented any conclusive comparison of naive versus antigen-experienced cells.

Worth noting for this clonotype: Its antigen is not known.

This CDR3 comprises 15 residues. CDR1 and CDR2 from the germline V gene are DFQATT and SNEGSKA (reference sequence). The V and J ends lost 3 bases and 4 bases, in that order; junction bases with no gene match: 12. The use of a sample-barcoded 5' primer and a J-beta primer mix characterized a second PCR of about 7 to 12 cycles. TCRdb re-called the 5' RACE reads through MiXCR, storing one row per CDR3 protein. Counted here are 1 million or so distinct CDR3 sequences, around 45% occurring once; the ten biggest clones make up about 20%. Sequenced sample: blood. The sequence derives from a woman aged 60-75 years in good health. The chain is built from TRBV20-1 and TRBJ2-7, with 7 bases fitting TRBD2. CDR3 residues: CSARPSGLVFYEQYF. CDR3 DNA: TGCAGTGCTAGGCCCTCAGGACTAGTCTTTTACGAGCAGTACTTC.